What follows are 27 T cell receptor beta chains derived from one specimen sequenced in a study of blood T cell repertoires in COVID-19. The protocol was immunoSEQ multiplex PCR, while the TCRdb copy is restricted to in-frame clones and leaves out a portion. The sample contains 200,000 to 250,000 clones, 90% of which appear only once. Specimen: PBMCs or T cells enriched from blood (not recorded which). Every receptor here comes from a young man who had been exposed to COVID-19.

The J gene is TRBJ1-2, the V gene TRBV5-1; D is undetermined. Trimming took off 0 bases at V and 7 bases at J, with 10 bases between the two ends. CDR3 size: 13 residues. The germline gives CDR1 SGHRS, CDR2 YFSETQ. The chain's CDR3 is CASSLGFTAGYTF. CDR3 bases: TGCGCCAGCAGCTTGGGATTCACTGCTGGCTACACCTTC.

This clone appeared many times. The chain has TRBV6-4 and TRBJ2-3; tentative D call: TRBD2 (6 bases). Per the germline V gene, CDR1 is MRHNA and CDR2 is SNTAGT. The V gene lost 3 bases and the J gene lost 0 bases, with 7 bases spanning the gap. The CDR3 is made up of 14 amino acids. CDR3 bases: TGTGCCAGCAGTGAGCGGGGTAGCACAGATACGCAGTATTTT. It is translated as CASSERGSTDTQYF.

On this clone itself: The junction departs from germline at one end; a sequencing error may be responsible. The chain recombines TRBV12-3 or TRBV12-4 with TRBJ2-4, with D tentatively TRBD1 (8 bases). CDR3 size: 11 residues. The CDR3 DNA reads TGTGCCAGCAGTCACAGGGGGGGTCTGAACTTC. It translates to CASSHRGGLNF.

This clone occurred once. The genes are TRBV4-3 and TRBJ2-7; 10 bases align to TRBD2. The length of the CDR3 is 18 residues. J was trimmed by 2 bases and V by 3 bases; bases with no gene match: 13. Germline V lookup: CDR1 LGHNA, CDR2 YSLEER. CDR3 DNA sequence: TGCGCCAGCAGCCAGGGTCCCACCGGGACTAGCGTAACCTACGAGCAGTACTTC. It encodes CASSQGPTGTSVTYEQYF.

The rearrangement uses TRBV5-1 and TRBJ2-3; 9 nucleotides line up with TRBD2. Germline CDR1 reads SGHRS; CDR2 reads YFSETQ. There are 14 residues in the CDR3. J lost 4 bases, V lost 5 bases, and 5 bases had no gene match. CDR3 protein: CASRPSGVPDTQYF. The CDR3 bases are TGCGCCAGCAGGCCTAGCGGGGTACCAGATACGCAGTATTTT.

J is TRBJ1-6 and V is TRBV25-1, with D possibly matching TRBD1 (6 bases). V shed 7 bases and J shed 5 bases, with 9 bases lying between them. CDR1 is MGHDK, CDR2 SYGVNS, per germline. The CDR3 spans 13 residues. The chain's CDR3 is CASMTGNNSPLHF. DNA for the CDR3: TGTGCCAGCATGACAGGAAATAATTCACCCCTCCACTTT.

The genes are TRBV19 and TRBJ2-5; 10 nucleotides align to TRBD1. V was pared by 3 bases and J by 2 bases, with 3 bases of the junction left unmatched. Germline V gene data show CDR1 as LNHDA and CDR2 as SQIVND (reference sequence). The CDR3 consists of 15 residues. The CDR3 here is CASSIGGQGQETQYF. In DNA, the CDR3 is TGTGCCAGTAGTATTGGGGGACAGGGGCAAGAGACCCAGTACTTC.

The rearrangement uses TRBV11-2 and TRBJ1-6; a weak D match, TRBD1 (5 bases). Germline-derived CDR1 and CDR2 are SGHAT and FQNNGV. The CDR3 spans 15 residues. V was clipped by 5 bases and J by 11 bases, with 19 bases between them. CDR3: CASSHIQRGGPPLHF. CDR3 DNA sequence: TGTGCCAGCAGCCACATTCAACGGGGGGGTCCACCCCTCCACTTT.

This clone was recorded only once. CDR3 DNA sequence: TGTGCCAGCAGCTCAATAGGGGGCCGGAATCAGCCCCAGCATTTT. Protein product: CASSSIGGRNQPQHF. The chain carries TRBV7-6 and TRBJ1-5; 7 bases line up with TRBD1. Looked up from germline, CDR1 is SGHVS and CDR2 is FNYEAQ. V was pared by 4 bases and J by 4 bases, with 7 bases of the junction left unmatched. The CDR3 contains 15 residues.

This chain uses TRBV6-1 with TRBJ2-7, with D possibly TRBD2 on 7 matching bases. V lost 0 bases and J 5 bases, leaving 20 bases between the germline ends. Germline lookup yields CDR1 MNHNS and CDR2 SASEGT. The CDR3 contains 17 residues. CDR3 DNA: TGTGCCAGCAGTGAAGCGCTTCCGGGGGGCGCCAGGGACGAGCAGTACTTC. It codes for CASSEALPGGARDEQYF.

The chain uses TRBV27 and TRBJ1-5, with 7 bases that match TRBD1. CDR3 length: 15 residues. V shed 2 bases, J shed 9 bases, and the junction held 10 bases outside the gene matches. Germline-derived CDR1 and CDR2 are MNHEY and SMNVEV (reference sequence). The CDR3 DNA follows: TGTGCCAGCAGTTTAAGGGGACAGAGCCCGCGGCCCCAGCATTTT. This gives the protein CASSLRGQSPRPQHF.

The chain recombines TRBV4-2 with TRBJ2-7; D is perhaps TRBD1 (5 bases). This CDR3 has 12 residues. V gave up 5 bases and J gave up 6 bases, with 11 bases separating them. Germline lookup yields CDR1 LGHNA and CDR2 YNFKEQ. The CDR3 bases are TGTGCCAGCAGCTGGCAGGGTGGCGAGCAGTACTTC. This sequence encodes CASSWQGGEQYF.

V is TRBV19 and J is TRBJ1-2; 10 bases line up with TRBD1. The CDR3 has 15 amino acids. Germline V gene data show CDR1 as LNHDA and CDR2 as SQIVND (reference sequence). V lost 6 bases, J lost 0 bases, and 4 bases stayed unmatched. In nucleotides, the CDR3 is TGTGCCAGTAGCGGGACAGGGGCCCCTAACTATGGCTACACCTTC. Its protein is CASSGTGAPNYGYTF. Full variable domain (remainder filled in from reference TRBV19 and TRBJ1-2): DGGITQSPKYLFRKEGQNVTLSCEQNLNHDAMYWYRQDPGQGLRLIYYSQIVNDFQKGDIAEGYSVSREKKESFPLTVTSAQKNPTAFYLCASSGTGAPNYGYTFGSGTRLTVV.

The chain employs TRBV10-2 and TRBJ2-7, with D possibly being TRBD2 (5 bases). Per germline, CDR1 WSHSY and CDR2 SAAADI. With 0 bases removed from V and 2 bases from J, the gap between germline ends came to 11 bases. This CDR3 region has 15 residues. CDR3 in amino acids: CASSESMDGTYEQYF. In nucleotides, the CDR3 is TGCGCCAGCAGTGAGTCTATGGACGGGACCTACGAGCAGTACTTC.

This chain connects TRBV27 to TRBJ1-1; D may be TRBD1 (5 bases). The CDR3 has 13 residues. Per the germline V gene, CDR1 is MNHEY and CDR2 is SMNVEV (reference sequence). Trimming stripped 2 bases from V and 8 bases from J, with 12 bases between. This CDR3 is CASSLGPDREAFF. CDR3 bases: TGTGCCAGCAGTTTAGGGCCTGACAGAGAAGCTTTCTTT.

This chain uses TRBV7-2 with TRBJ2-5; 12 bases are shared with TRBD1. There are 15 residues in the CDR3. The germline CDR1 and CDR2 sequences are SGHTA and FQGNSA. V was pared by 8 bases and J by 4 bases, with 8 bases of the junction left unmatched. CDR3 in DNA: TGTGCCAGCGCCGGGACAGGGGGCCGGGTAGAGACCCAGTACTTC. The encoded protein is CASAGTGGRVETQYF.

V and J are TRBV18 and TRBJ1-2; 8 bases align to TRBD1. Germline assignment: CDR1 KGHSH and CDR2 LQKENI. V was pared by 0 bases and J by 8 bases, with 8 bases of the junction left unmatched. The CDR3 has 15 amino acids. CDR3 nucleotide sequence: TGTGCCAGCTCACCACCATTTGGACAGGGAGAGGGCTACACCTTC. The encoded protein is CASSPPFGQGEGYTF.

The chain combines TRBV5-4 with TRBJ2-3; D might be TRBD2 (6 bases). The CDR3 is 15 amino acids. Germline V gives CDR1 SGHNT, CDR2 YYREEE (reference sequence). V shed 0 bases and J shed 3 bases, with 11 bases lying between them. The CDR3 loop reads CASSLEAGGTDTQYF. The CDR3 DNA sequence: TGTGCCAGCAGCTTGGAGGCCGGGGGAACAGATACGCAGTATTTT. The variable domain in full, with the rest retrieved from reference TRBV5-4 and TRBJ2-3, is ETGVTQSPTHLIKTRGQQVTLRCSSQSGHNTVSWYQQALGQGPQFIFQYYREEENGRGNFPPRFSGLQFPNYSSELNVNALELDDSALYLCASSLEAGGTDTQYFGPGTRLTVL.

The rearrangement uses TRBV2 and TRBJ2-2; 7 bases are a match to TRBD2. The length of the CDR3 is 14 residues. The V and J ends lost 9 bases and 0 bases, in that order; junction bases with no gene match: 4. The V gene's germline CDR1 is SNHLY and CDR2 FYNNEI. The CDR3 reads CARRGTANTGELFF. The CDR3 DNA is TGTGCCAGGCGGGGGACGGCGAACACCGGGGAGCTGTTTTTT.

V and J are TRBV13 and TRBJ1-2, with TRBD1 matching 7 bases. In germline, CDR1 is PRHDT, CDR2 FYEKMQ (reference sequence). The CDR3 totals 15 residues. The V and J ends lost 0 bases and 8 bases, in that order; junction bases with no gene match: 9. The CDR3 protein is CASSLGVGQVRGYTF. CDR3 DNA: TGTGCCAGCAGCTTAGGGGTCGGACAGGTGCGGGGCTACACCTTC.

The chain uses TRBV12-5 and TRBJ1-4; 8 bases are shared with TRBD1. This CDR3 has 15 residues. V lost 3 bases to trimming and J lost 2 bases; unmatched junction nucleotides: 2. Germline values: CDR1 LGHNT, CDR2 FRNRAP. CDR3 protein: CASGFTGGTNEKLFF. The CDR3 nucleotides are TGTGCTAGTGGTTTCACAGGGGGGACTAATGAAAAACTGTTTTTT.

The chain employs TRBV7-9 and TRBJ2-7; possibly TRBD2 for D (5 bases). V was shortened by 5 bases and J by 2 bases, with 16 bases between the two germline ends. The CDR3 sequence is 15 residues long. Germline-derived CDR1 and CDR2 are SEHNR and FQNEAQ (reference sequence). The CDR3, as DNA: TGTGCCAGCAGCATACGTAAGCTCGGGGCCTACGAGCAGTACTTC. Its protein is CASSIRKLGAYEQYF.

The rearrangement uses TRBV23-1 and TRBJ1-1, with 9 bases that match TRBD1. TRBV23-1 is flagged as an ORF with uncertain function. The V segment lost 6 bases and the J segment 4 bases; nucleotides outside the gene matches: 15. The CDR3 is 17 amino acids. This chain's CDR3 is CASRPRTGAPVGTEAFF. The CDR3 DNA reads as TGCGCCAGCAGACCCCGGACAGGGGCTCCTGTGGGCACTGAAGCTTTCTTT.

The V and J genes are TRBV19 and TRBJ1-5, with 11 bases that match TRBD1. Germline V gene lookup returns CDR1 LNHDA and CDR2 SQIVND (reference sequence). This CDR3 region has 15 residues. The V segment lost 7 bases and the J segment 4 bases; nucleotides outside the gene matches: 6. CDR3 amino acids: CASTKDRGLNQPQHF. The DNA for the CDR3 is TGTGCCAGTACCAAGGACAGGGGGCTTAATCAGCCCCAGCATTTT.

This chain joins TRBV4-1 and TRBJ1-1; D unresolved. Germline V gives CDR1 MGHRA, CDR2 YSYEKL. The CDR3 runs to 17 residues. Trimming removed 0 bases from V and 4 bases from J, with 18 bases in between. The CDR3 loop is CASSQDAGLRRATEAFF. The CDR3 DNA sequence: TGCGCCAGCAGCCAAGATGCGGGCCTCCGAAGGGCCACTGAAGCTTTCTTT.

The J gene is TRBJ1-2, the V gene TRBV5-1, with TRBD1 as a possible D gene (6 bases). Germline CDR1 SGHRS, CDR2 YFSETQ. This CDR3 contains 16 residues. Trimming stripped 7 bases from V and 4 bases from J, with 23 bases between. In nucleotides, the CDR3 is TGCGCCAGCCATTTTTCCGGGACACCTAAAGGCTATGGCTACACCTTC. Protein product: CASHFSGTPKGYGYTF.

V usage is TRBV2 and J usage is TRBJ2-1; 8 nucleotides match TRBD1. The CDR3 covers 14 residues. Trimming cost V 7 bases and J 7 bases; bases outside gene matches: 9. The V gene's germline CDR1 is SNHLY and CDR2 FYNNEI. CDR3 in amino acids: CASNRRTGMNEQFF. The CDR3 DNA reads TGTGCCAGCAACCGCCGGACAGGGATGAATGAGCAGTTCTTC.